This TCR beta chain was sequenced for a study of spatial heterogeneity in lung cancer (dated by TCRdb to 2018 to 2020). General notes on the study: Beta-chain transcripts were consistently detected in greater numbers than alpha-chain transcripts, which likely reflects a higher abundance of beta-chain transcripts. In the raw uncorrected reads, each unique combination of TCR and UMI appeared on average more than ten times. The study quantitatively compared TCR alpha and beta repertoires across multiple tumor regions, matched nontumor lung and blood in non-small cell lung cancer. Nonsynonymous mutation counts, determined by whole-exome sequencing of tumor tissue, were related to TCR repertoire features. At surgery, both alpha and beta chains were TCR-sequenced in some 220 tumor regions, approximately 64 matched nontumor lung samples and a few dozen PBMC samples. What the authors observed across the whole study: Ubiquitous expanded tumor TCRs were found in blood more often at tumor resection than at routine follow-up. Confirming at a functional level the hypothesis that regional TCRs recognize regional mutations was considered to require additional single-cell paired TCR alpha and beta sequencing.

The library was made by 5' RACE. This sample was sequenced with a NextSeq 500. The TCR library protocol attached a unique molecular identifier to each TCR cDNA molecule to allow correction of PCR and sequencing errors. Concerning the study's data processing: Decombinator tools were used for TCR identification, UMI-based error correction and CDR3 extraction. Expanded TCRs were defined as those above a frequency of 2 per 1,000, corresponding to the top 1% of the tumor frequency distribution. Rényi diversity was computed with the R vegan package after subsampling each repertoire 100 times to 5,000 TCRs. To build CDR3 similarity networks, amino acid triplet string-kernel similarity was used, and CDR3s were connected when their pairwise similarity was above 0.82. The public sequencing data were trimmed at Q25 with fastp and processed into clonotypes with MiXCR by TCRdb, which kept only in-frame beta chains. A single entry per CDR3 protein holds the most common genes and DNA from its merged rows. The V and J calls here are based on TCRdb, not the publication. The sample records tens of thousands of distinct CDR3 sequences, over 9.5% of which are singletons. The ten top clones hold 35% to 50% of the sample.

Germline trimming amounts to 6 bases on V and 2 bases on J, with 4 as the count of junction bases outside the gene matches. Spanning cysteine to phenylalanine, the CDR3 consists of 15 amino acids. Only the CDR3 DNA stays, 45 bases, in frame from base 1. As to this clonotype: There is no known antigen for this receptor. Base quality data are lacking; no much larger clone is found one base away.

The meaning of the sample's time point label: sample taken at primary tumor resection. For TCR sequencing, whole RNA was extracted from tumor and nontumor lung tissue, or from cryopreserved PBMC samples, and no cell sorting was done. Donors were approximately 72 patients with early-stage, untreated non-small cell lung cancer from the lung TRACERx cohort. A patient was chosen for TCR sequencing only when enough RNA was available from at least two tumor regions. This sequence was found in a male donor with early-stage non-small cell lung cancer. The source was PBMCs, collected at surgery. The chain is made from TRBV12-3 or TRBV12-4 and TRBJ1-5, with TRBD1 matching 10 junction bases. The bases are TGTGCCAGCAGGGGGACAGGGGCGGGCAATCAGCCCCAGCATTTT. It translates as CASRGTGAGNQPQHF.